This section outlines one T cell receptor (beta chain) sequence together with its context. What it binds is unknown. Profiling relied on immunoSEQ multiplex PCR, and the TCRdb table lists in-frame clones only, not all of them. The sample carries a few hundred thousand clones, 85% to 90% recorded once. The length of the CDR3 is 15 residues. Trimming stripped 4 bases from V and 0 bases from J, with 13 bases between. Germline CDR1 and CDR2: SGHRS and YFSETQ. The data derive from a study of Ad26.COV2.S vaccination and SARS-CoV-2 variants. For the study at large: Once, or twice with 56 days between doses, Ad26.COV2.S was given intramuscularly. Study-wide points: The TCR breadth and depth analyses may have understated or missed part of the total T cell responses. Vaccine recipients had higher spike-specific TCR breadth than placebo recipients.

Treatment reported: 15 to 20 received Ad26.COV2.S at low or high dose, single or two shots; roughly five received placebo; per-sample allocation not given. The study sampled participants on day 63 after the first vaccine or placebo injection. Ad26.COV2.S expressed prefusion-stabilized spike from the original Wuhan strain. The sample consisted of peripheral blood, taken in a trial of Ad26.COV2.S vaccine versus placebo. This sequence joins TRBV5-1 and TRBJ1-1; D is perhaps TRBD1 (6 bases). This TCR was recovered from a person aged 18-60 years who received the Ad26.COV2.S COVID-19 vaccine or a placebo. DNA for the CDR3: TGCGCCAGCAGCCGTTCGGACAGCATGAACACTGAAGCTTTCTTT. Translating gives CASSRSDSMNTEAFF.